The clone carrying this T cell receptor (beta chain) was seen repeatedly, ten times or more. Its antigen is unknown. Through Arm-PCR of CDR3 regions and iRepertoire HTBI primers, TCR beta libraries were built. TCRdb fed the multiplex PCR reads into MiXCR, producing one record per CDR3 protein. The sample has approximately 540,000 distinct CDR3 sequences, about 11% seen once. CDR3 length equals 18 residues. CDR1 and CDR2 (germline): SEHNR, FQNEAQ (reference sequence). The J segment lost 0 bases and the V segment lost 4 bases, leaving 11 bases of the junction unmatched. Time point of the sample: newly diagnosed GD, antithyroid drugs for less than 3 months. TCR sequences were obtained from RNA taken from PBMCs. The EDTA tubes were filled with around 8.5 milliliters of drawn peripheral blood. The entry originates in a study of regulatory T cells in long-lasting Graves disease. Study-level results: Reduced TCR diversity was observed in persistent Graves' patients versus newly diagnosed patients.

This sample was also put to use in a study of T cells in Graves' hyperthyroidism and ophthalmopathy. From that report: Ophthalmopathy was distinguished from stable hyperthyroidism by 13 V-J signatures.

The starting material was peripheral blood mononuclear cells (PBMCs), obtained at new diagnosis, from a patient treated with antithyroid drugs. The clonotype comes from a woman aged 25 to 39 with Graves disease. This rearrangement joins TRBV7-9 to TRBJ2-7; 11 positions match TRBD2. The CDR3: CASSSRLAGTFDSYEQYF. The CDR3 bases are TGTGCCAGCAGCTCACGACTAGCGGGAACCTTCGACTCCTACGAGCAGTACTTC.